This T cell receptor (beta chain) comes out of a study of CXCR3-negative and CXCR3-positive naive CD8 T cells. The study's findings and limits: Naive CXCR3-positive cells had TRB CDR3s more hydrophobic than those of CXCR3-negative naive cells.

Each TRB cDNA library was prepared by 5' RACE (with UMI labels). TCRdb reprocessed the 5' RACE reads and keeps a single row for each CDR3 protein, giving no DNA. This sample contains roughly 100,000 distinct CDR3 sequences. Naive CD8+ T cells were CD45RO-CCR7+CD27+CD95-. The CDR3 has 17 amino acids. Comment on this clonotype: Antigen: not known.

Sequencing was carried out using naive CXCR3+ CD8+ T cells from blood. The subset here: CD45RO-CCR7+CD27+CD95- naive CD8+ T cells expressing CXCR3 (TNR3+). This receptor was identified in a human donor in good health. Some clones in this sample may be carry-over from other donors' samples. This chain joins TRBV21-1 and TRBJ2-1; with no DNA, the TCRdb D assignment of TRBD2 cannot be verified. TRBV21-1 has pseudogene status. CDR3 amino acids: CASSKPRLAGDYNEQFF.